This T cell receptor (beta chain) was recovered during a study of beta chain features in type 1 diabetes. The CDR3 covers 15 residues. The V gene end was trimmed by 3 bases and the J gene end by 5 bases; junction bases not matched to a gene: 7. Germline V gene lookup returns CDR1 SEHNR and CDR2 FQNEAQ (reference sequence). This clone was detected ten times or more. Its specificity is unknown. Study conclusions and caveats: A moderate, significant TCRB CDR3 shortening appeared in type 1 diabetes across four CD4+ subsets.

Reverse transcribing all isolated RNA meant expressed TCRB transcripts were sequenced. Repertoires were generated with immunoSEQ multiplex PCR, while TCRdb's copy carries only in-frame clones and drops some. The sample comprises some 300,000 clones, 8% of which are singletons, and under 1.3% rests with the top ten. Sequences were obtained from central memory CD4+ T cells from blood. V is TRBV7-9 and J is TRBJ2-4; TRBD1 agrees at 7 bases. This TCR came from a woman under 30 in good health. CDR3 in DNA: TGTGCCAGCAGCTTCCCGACAGGGATGGAAAACATTCAGTACTTC. Its translation: CASSFPTGMENIQYF.